This TCR beta chain originates from a study of early T cells in non-severe SARS-CoV-2 infection. The CDR3 totals 17 residues. CDR1 and CDR2 (germline): DFQATT, SNEGSKA (reference sequence). The V gene end was trimmed by 2 bases and the J gene end by 2 bases; junction bases not matched to a gene: 9. TCRdb redid the calling of the 5' RACE reads with MiXCR, one entry per CDR3 protein. Of tens of thousands of distinct CDR3 sequences listed, about a tenth are singletons. This clonotype was counted at least ten times. The material sequenced was whole blood. The sequence derives from an adult who was a healthcare worker with PCR-confirmed SARS-CoV-2 infection or an uninfected control (not recorded which). V usage is TRBV20-1 and J usage is TRBJ1-6; TRBD1 matches 7 bases. The DNA of the CDR3 is TGCAGTGCTAGATCAGAACAGGGGATGCCCTATAATTCACCCCTCCACTTT. It encodes CSARSEQGMPYNSPLHF.